This T cell receptor beta chain was sequenced for a study of CD8+ T cells in alopecia areata. Study-wide background: By percentage of affected scalp area, the severity of treated patients was scored.

With respect to this clone: Its antigen remains unknown.

Extracted RNA was reverse transcribed, and the resulting cDNA served as sequencing template. Libraries were prepared by immunoSEQ multiplex PCR; TCRdb keeps only in-frame clonotypes and omits some of them. Found here are some 80,000 clones, roughly 66% of them singletons; the top ten hold 20% to 25%. Whole-study findings and limits: Clonality in lesional scalp, especially alopecia totalis/universalis, exceeded that of normal scalp. Both scalp clonality and the expanded CD8+ clones among the top 100 showed a significant decrease with tofacitinib.

Treatment given: oral pan-JAK inhibitor, 5-10 mg twice daily. The CDR3 consists of 15 residues. Germline-derived CDR1 and CDR2 are MGHRA and YSYEKL. V lost 1 base and J lost 6; bases outside the gene matches: 5. The specimen was CD8+ T cells sorted from blood, collected at week 24, from a patient treated with tofacitinib. The clonotype comes from a human donor with alopecia areata. The rearrangement joins TRBV4-1 to TRBJ1-5; TRBD1 aligns across 8 bases. The CDR3 spells CASSQVTGAGQPQHF. The CDR3 coding sequence is TGCGCCAGCAGCCAAGTGACAGGGGCGGGTCAGCCCCAGCATTTT.